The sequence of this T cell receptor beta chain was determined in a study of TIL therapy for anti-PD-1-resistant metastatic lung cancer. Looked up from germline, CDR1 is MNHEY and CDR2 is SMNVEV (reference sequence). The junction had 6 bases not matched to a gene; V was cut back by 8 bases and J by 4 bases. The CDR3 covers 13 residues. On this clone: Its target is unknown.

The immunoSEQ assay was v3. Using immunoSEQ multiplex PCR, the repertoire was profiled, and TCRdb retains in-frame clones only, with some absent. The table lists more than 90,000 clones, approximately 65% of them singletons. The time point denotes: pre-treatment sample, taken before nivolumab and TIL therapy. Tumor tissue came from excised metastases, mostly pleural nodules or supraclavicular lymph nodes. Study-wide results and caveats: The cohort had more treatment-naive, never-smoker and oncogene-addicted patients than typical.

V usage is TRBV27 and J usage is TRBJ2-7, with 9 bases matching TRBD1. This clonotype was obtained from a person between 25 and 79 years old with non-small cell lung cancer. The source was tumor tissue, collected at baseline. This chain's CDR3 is CASPGQGWYEQYF. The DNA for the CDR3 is TGTGCCAGCCCGGGACAGGGTTGGTACGAGCAGTACTTC.